This TCR beta chain was captured by sequencing in a study of blood T cell repertoires in COVID-19. Turning to the study itself: Some COVID-19 samples were acute and others convalescent; all came from the United States, Italy and Spain. PBMCs, B-cell-depleted T cells, or T cells were the source of the cDNA or gDNA that made up the material.

This CDR3 comprises 15 residues. V was trimmed by 3 bases and J by 5 bases, leaving 14 bases between them. Germline V CDR1 and CDR2: ENHRY, SYGVKD. In the authors' methods: Estimated nucleated cell counts came from reference gene primer amplification. Assay: immunoSEQ multiplex PCR; the TCRdb copy retains only in-frame clones and omits some. V and J calls and clone size follow that table, whereas D and trimming were derived from the DNA. The sample consists of some 130,000 clones, more than 80% of them appearing once. This chain links TRBV10-3 with TRBJ2-1, with D uncertain. The specimen was peripheral blood. This sequence was found in a human donor in a cohort sampled during active COVID-19. As DNA, the CDR3 is TGTGCCATCAGTGACCTGAGCGCCCCCCACAATGAGCAGTTCTTC. As protein: CAISDLSAPHNEQFF.